This T cell receptor beta chain is drawn from a study of T cells in localized non-small cell lung cancer. General study findings and limits: Uninvolved adjacent lung showed higher T cell clonality than tumor. When the top 100 tumor clones were examined, a median approximately 59 of them also appeared in the adjacent lung, which was paired and uninvolved. An association was observed between higher blood T cell density and longer overall survival.

A note on this clone: Antigen specificity is unknown.

The table came from immunoSEQ multiplex PCR; TCRdb's copy has only in-frame clones and leaves some out. The sample holds about 43,000 clones, roughly 91% seen once. Germline CDR1 MNHNS, CDR2 SASEGT. V was clipped by 4 bases and J by 4 bases, with 7 bases between them. The CDR3 has 12 amino acids. The rearrangement uses TRBV6-1 and TRBJ1-1; D is undetermined. The TCR originated in a woman between 35 and 70 years old with stage II lung adenocarcinoma. This specimen was PBMCs, taken before any cancer treatment. The CDR3 is CASSAQRTEAFF. DNA for the CDR3: TGTGCCAGCAGTGCCCAGCGCACTGAAGCTTTCTTT.